The T cell receptor (beta chain) under discussion was sequenced for a study of T cell changes during pregnancy in multiple sclerosis (dated by TCRdb to between 2018 and 2021). Background for the entire study: The study examined how the T cell repertoire changed over the course of pregnancy in women with multiple sclerosis.

Comment on this clone: Its antigen specificity is not known. Nothing much larger sits one base from this clone, and base qualities are not available.

Reading the germline V gene (reference sequence) gives CDR1 LNHDA and CDR2 SQIVND. The CDR3 runs 12 residues from the cysteine to the phenylalanine. Kept here is only the CDR3 DNA, which spans 36 bases and is read in frame from base 1. Trimming costs V 3 bases and J 7 bases, and their ends lie 7 bases apart. Library creation used the immunoSEQ multiplex PCR assay. TCRdb carries this immuneACCESS record with in-frame sequences only. Its versions omit some clonotypes, under half of them owing to an unresolved V gene in the studies checked, with the rest unexplained. Within this sample are about 100,000 clones, with 80% to 95% of them counted one time only. The ten biggest clones cover 1.5% to 2.5% of the sample.

The specimen comprised peripheral blood, sampled after pregnancy. The receptor was isolated from a female donor with multiple sclerosis, enrolled in a pregnancy study. The rearranged segments are TRBV19 and TRBJ2-1; a confident D gene designation cannot be given. The DNA reads TGTGCCAGTAGTATTATTCGGAATGAGCAGTTCTTC. Its protein reads: CASSIIRNEQFF.